These T cell receptor beta chains were read from a single sample in a study of T cell changes during pregnancy in multiple sclerosis. TCRdb keeps only in-frame clones here, not all; method: immunoSEQ multiplex PCR. The top ten clones hold less than 2% of a sample with about 110,000 clones, about 90% of them seen once. Sample: peripheral blood, taken in the third trimester of pregnancy. The receptors here all came from a female donor with multiple sclerosis, enrolled in a pregnancy study. The CDR3 runs from the conserved cysteine through the conserved F or W. D genes are given only for firm matches. Expanded clones are given a class, and other clones once, few, many or no size at all.

>NA|NA|TRBJ1-2|TRBV30
TGTGCCTGGAGTTCCGGGAACTATGGCTACACCTTC
CAWSSGNYGYTF
>NA|NA|TRBJ1-3|TRBV4-1
TGCGCCAGCAGCCAACCGGACATGGGGTTTAGTCGAGGAAACACCATATATTTT
CASSQPDMGFSRGNTIYF
>NA|NA|TRBJ2-3|TRBV5-4
TGTGCCAGCGGGTGGGAGGCTAGCACAGATACGCAGTATTTT
CASGWEASTDTQYF
>TRBD2|NA|TRBJ2-7|TRBV9
TGTGCCAGCAGCGTAGGGACTAGCGGCTACGAGCAGTGCTTC
CASSVGTSGYEQCF
>NA|NA|TRBJ2-3|TRBV6-5
TGTGCCAGCAGTCCTGTGCGGAGCACAGATACGCAGTATTTT
CASSPVRSTDTQYF
>NA|NA|TRBJ1-6|TRBV5-6
TGTGCCAGCAGCTTGTCGGGGGGATCACCCCTCCACTTT
CASSLSGGSPLHF
>NA|NA|TRBJ1-2|TRBV5-3
TGTGCCAGAAGCTCGGACACCAACTATGGCTACACCTTC
CARSSDTNYGYTF
>TRBD1|NA|TRBJ1-5|TRBV27
TGTGCCAGCAACCCGGGACAGGGACAGGCTGGCAATCAGCCCCAGCATTTT
CASNPGQGQAGNQPQHF
>NA|NA|TRBJ1-6|TRBV29-1
TGCAGCGTTGGACAGAATTCACCCCTCCACTTT
CSVGQNSPLHF
>NA|NA|TRBJ1-3|TRBV19
TGTGCCGGCAGCTCTGGAAACACCATATATTTT
CAGSSGNTIYF
>TRBD1|NA|TRBJ1-5|TRBV2
TGTGCCAGCAGTGCTACAGGGGCAATCAGCGCACAGCATTTT
CASSATGAISAQHF
>TRBD1|NA|TRBJ2-7|TRBV6-6
TGTGCCAGCAGTCTCGGACAGGGTGTCCACGAGCAGTACTTC
CASSLGQGVHEQYF
>NA|NA|TRBJ1-2|TRBV7-8
TGTGCCAGCAGCTTAGGGGGGGGCGCGGGGGGCTACACCTTC
CASSLGGGAGGYTF
>TRBD1|NA|TRBJ1-2|TRBV5-4
TGTGCCAGCAGCATAGGACAGGCTAACTATGGCTACACCTTC
CASSIGQANYGYTF
>TRBD2|NA|TRBJ2-1|TRBV9
TGTGCCAGCAGCGGGGGACTAGCGGGGGGGCAAAATGAGCAGTTCTTC
CASSGGLAGGQNEQFF
>TRBD1|NA|TRBJ1-1|TRBV30
TGTGCCTGGAGTGCTAGGACAGGGGGCTCGGGAACTGAAGCTTTCTTT
CAWSARTGGSGTEAFF
>TRBD2|once|TRBJ2-1|TRBV6-4
TGTGCCAGCAGTGCGGAGGCGGGGGGGCCTCAGTTCTTC
CASSAEAGGPQFF
>TRBD2|NA|TRBJ2-3|TRBV5-4
TGTGCCAGCAGCACACCGGGACTAGCGGCCACAGATACGCAGTATTTT
CASSTPGLAATDTQYF
>TRBD2|NA|TRBJ2-1|TRBV9
TGTGCCAGCAGCGACCTAGCGGGGGGCATCAATGAGCAGTTCTTC
CASSDLAGGINEQFF
>NA|NA|TRBJ2-7|TRBV7-2
TGTGCCAGCAGCTTAGTCCCGGACAGTTCCTACGAGCAGTACTTC
CASSLVPDSSYEQYF
>TRBD1|NA|TRBJ1-5|TRBV19
TGTGCCAGTAGGGAAACAGGGGGGCCAAGGAGCAATCAGCCCCAGCATTTT
CASRETGGPRSNQPQHF
>TRBD1|NA|TRBJ1-3|TRBV5-6
TGTGCCAGCAGCTTCTATGACAGGGCCGGAAACACCATATATTTT
CASSFYDRAGNTIYF
>NA|NA|TRBJ2-1|TRBV6-5
TGTGCCAGCAGTTACTCGAGGTCGTATTCCTACAATGAGCAGTTCTTC
CASSYSRSYSYNEQFF
>NA|NA|TRBJ2-7|TRBV6-1
TGTGCCAGCAGTGAAGGGGGAGGAACCTACGAGCAGTACTTC
CASSEGGGTYEQYF
>TRBD2|NA|TRBJ2-7|TRBV5-1
TGCGCCAGCAGTGCGGGACTAGCCCCGCACTACGAGCAGTACTTC
CASSAGLAPHYEQYF
>NA|NA|TRBJ1-2|TRBV10-2
TGCGCCAGCAGTGAGACAGGGAACTATGGCTACACCTTC
CASSETGNYGYTF
>NA|NA|TRBJ1-1|TRBV10-3
TGTGCCATCAGTGAGTCTGTAGGGGTGGCTTTCTTT
CAISESVGVAFF
>TRBD1|NA|TRBJ1-2|TRBV5-5
TGTGCCAGCAGCTTGGACAGGGGACATAACTATGGCTACACCTTC
CASSLDRGHNYGYTF
>TRBD1|medium-sized|TRBJ1-1|TRBV7-3
TGTGCCAGCAGTGCGGACAGGGTCACTGAAGCTTTCTTT
CASSADRVTEAFF
>NA|NA|TRBJ1-6|TRBV9
TGTGCCAGCAGCGGGACAGACACTTCACCCCTCCACTTT
CASSGTDTSPLHF
>TRBD2|NA|TRBJ2-1|TRBV28
TGTGCCAGCAGTTTTGACTTGGCTAGCGGGAGTGGGTGGCATGAGCAGTTCTTC
CASSFDLASGSGWHEQFF
>NA|NA|TRBJ2-1|TRBV6-5
TGTGCCAGCAGCCCCGGGACACCTTACAATGAGCAGTTCTTC
CASSPGTPYNEQFF
>TRBD1|once|TRBJ1-2|TRBV28
TGTGCCAGCAGTTTACTGGGACAGGGGTATGGCTACACCTTC
CASSLLGQGYGYTF
>NA|NA|TRBJ2-7|TRBV5-6
TGTGCCAGCAGCTCCAGTTCCTACGAGCAGTACTTC
CASSSSSYEQYF
>TRBD2|NA|TRBJ2-7|TRBV6-6
TGTGCCAGCAGATCCCCCGGGACTAGCGGCTACGAGCAGTACTTC
CASRSPGTSGYEQYF
>TRBD1|NA|TRBJ1-5|TRBV7-2
TGTGCCAGCAGCCTCCGACAGGGCGGGAATCAGCCCCAGCATTTT
CASSLRQGGNQPQHF
>NA|NA|TRBJ1-1|TRBV5-6
TGTGCCAGCAGCGTGGGAACGGGGATCGCTGAAGCTTTCTTT
CASSVGTGIAEAFF
>NA|NA|TRBJ2-7|TRBV4-1
TGCGCCAGCAGCCAAGGTGTCGGTATCCCCAACCTCTACGAGCAGTACTTC
CASSQGVGIPNLYEQYF
>TRBD2|NA|TRBJ2-7|TRBV2
TGTGCCAGTCACCGGGACCGGGAGGGCGAGCAGTACTTC
CASHRDREGEQYF
>TRBD2|NA|TRBJ2-1|TRBV14
TGTGCCAGCAGCCAGGGGACTAGCGGGAGGTCGACGCGGCGTTCCCATGAGCAGTTCTTC
CASSQGTSGRSTRRSHEQFF
>NA|NA|TRBJ2-3|TRBV6-5
TGTGCCAGCAGTTACATGAGTGCGACAGATACGCAGTATTTT
CASSYMSATDTQYF
>NA|NA|TRBJ1-3|TRBV7-9
TGTGCCAGCAGCTTAGCGGGCAAGTCTGGAAACACCATATATTTT
CASSLAGKSGNTIYF
>NA|NA|TRBJ2-1|TRBV5-1
TGCGCCAGCAGCTTGGCCGTATCCGTCGAGCAGTTCTTC
CASSLAVSVEQFF
>NA|NA|TRBJ1-2|TRBV29-1
TGCAGCGCTGGGACTGTTCAGGACTATGGCTACACCTTC
CSAGTVQDYGYTF
>TRBD2|NA|TRBJ2-3|TRBV5-5
TGTGCCAGCAGCTTGGGACCACTAGCGGGGGGCCGCACAGATACGCAGTATTTT
CASSLGPLAGGRTDTQYF
>TRBD1|NA|TRBJ2-1|TRBV19
TGTGCCACCTCAACTCGACAGGGGGTCCGGGATGAGCAGTTCTTC
CATSTRQGVRDEQFF
>NA|NA|TRBJ2-5|TRBV7-3
TGTGCCAGCAGCTTACAAGGGCAGGGACAAGAGACCCAGTACTTC
CASSLQGQGQETQYF
>TRBD2|NA|TRBJ2-1|TRBV6-6
TGTGCCAGCAGTTACAGCCTAGCGGGGTACTATGAGCAGTTCTTC
CASSYSLAGYYEQFF
>NA|NA|TRBJ1-6|TRBV6-5
TGTGCCAGCACCTACCTTGGGGCCAATAATTCACCCCTCCACTTT
CASTYLGANNSPLHF
>TRBD1|NA|TRBJ2-1|TRBV18
TGTGCCAGCTCACCACAGGGACAGATCTACAATGAGCAGTTCTTC
CASSPQGQIYNEQFF
>TRBD2|NA|TRBJ2-5|TRBV2
TGTGCCAGCAGTTCACCATGGACTAGCGGAGGCCAAGAGACCCAGTACTTC
CASSSPWTSGGQETQYF
>TRBD1|NA|TRBJ1-1|TRBV5-4
TGTGCCAGCAGCTATGGACAGGCTAACACTGAAGCTTTCTTT
CASSYGQANTEAFF
>NA|once|TRBJ1-5|TRBV27
TGTGCCAGCAGTTTTCTTAGACAGGCCGGACAGCCCCAGCATTTT
CASSFLRQAGQPQHF
>NA|NA|TRBJ1-2|TRBV30
TGTGCCTGGAGTAGAGCTAACTATGGCTACACCTTC
CAWSRANYGYTF
>NA|NA|TRBJ2-2|TRBV4-1
TGCGCCAGCAGCCCGGGTGAGGCGAACACCGGGGAGCTGTTTTTT
CASSPGEANTGELFF